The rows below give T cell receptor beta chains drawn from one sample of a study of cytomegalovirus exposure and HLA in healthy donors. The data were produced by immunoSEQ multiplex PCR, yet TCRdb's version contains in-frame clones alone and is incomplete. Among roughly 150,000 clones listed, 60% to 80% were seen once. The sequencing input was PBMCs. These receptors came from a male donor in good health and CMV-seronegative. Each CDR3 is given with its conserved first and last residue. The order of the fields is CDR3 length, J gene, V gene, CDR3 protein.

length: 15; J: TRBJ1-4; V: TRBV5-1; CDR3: CASSLSPTGDEKLFF
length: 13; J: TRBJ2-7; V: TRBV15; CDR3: CATSIRQGDEQYF
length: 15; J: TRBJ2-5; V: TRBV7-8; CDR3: CASSLGATSWETQYF
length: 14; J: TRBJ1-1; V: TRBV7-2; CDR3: CASSLQGLNTEAFF
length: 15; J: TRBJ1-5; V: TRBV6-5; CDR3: CASSLTGYSNQPQHF
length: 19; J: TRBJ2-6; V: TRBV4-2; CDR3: CASSQEFAGLSSGANVLTF
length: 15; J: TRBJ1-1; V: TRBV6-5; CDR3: CASSGRGGASTEAFF
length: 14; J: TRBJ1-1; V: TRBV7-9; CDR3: CASSLQGARTEAFF
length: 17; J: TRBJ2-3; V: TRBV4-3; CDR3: CASSQDRASRLTDTQYF
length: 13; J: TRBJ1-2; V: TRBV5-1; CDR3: CASSLQDSYGYTF
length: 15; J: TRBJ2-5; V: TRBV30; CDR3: CAWSVPQGPQETQYF
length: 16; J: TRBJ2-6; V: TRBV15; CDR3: CATSRGQNSGANVLTF
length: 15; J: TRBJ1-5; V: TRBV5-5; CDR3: CASSLGWGGNSPQHF
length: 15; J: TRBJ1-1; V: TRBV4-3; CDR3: CASSQMDRGDTEAFF
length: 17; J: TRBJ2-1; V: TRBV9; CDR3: CASSVAMTGGFYNEQFF
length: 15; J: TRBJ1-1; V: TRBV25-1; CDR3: CATRGPGTVNTEAFF
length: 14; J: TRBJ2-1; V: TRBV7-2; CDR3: CASSPGNSYNEQFF
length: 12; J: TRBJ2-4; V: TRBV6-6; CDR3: CASTYRGNIQYF
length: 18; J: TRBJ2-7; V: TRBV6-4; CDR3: CASSDSGGFMMHPYEQYF
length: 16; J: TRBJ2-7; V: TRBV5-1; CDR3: CASSLAAGLSIHEQYF
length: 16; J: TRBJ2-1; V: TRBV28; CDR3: CASSSARTGFANEQFF
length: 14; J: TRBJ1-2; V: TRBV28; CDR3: CASRPTGAGEGYTF